This TCR beta chain was found in a study of metastatic and nonmetastatic thyroid tumors. Study context: Across blood and tumor or nodule tissue, repertoires from malignant and benign thyroid patients were compared with one another.

General study results and limits: Benign nodules reportedly had significantly lower TCR beta diversity than malignant thyroid tumors in blood and tumor.

Every patient was untreated before thyroid surgery. At least ten counts were recorded for this clone. Antigen unknown. TCRdb reanalyzed the PCR reads via MiXCR. This sample carries about 39,000 clones, around 20% of them seen once, and the ten largest clones take approximately 16%. Per germline, CDR1 KGHSY and CDR2 FQNENV. Trimming took 2 bases from V and 1 from J, leaving 5 bases between them. The CDR3 runs 13 residues. V is TRBV16 and J is TRBJ1-1, with a tentative D call TRBD1 (5 bases). Sequencing was done on a sample of blood. The source is a female donor with papillary thyroid cancer or a benign thyroid nodule (not recorded which). Some clones in this sample may be carry-over from other donors' samples. CDR3 loop: CASSQRGNTEAFF. As DNA, the CDR3 is TGTGCCAGCAGCCAAAGGGGGAACACTGAAGCTTTCTTT.